These T cell receptor beta chains were read from a single sample in a study of T cell changes during pregnancy in multiple sclerosis. TCRdb keeps only in-frame clones here, not all; method: immunoSEQ multiplex PCR. The sample gives 45,000 or so clones, over 85% of which show up once; under 2% is in the top ten. Material: peripheral blood, obtained in the first trimester of pregnancy. The receptors here all came from a female donor with multiple sclerosis, enrolled in a pregnancy study. Both conserved end residues are part of each CDR3. A D gene is named only where the DNA matches it firmly. The size entry is marked missing in some rows and otherwise reads once, few, many or a size class.

V	D	J	size	DNA	CDR3
TRBV7-2	-	TRBJ2-7	-	TGTGCCAGCAGCTTACAGGGGCTCGAGCAGTACTTC	CASSLQGLEQYF
TRBV4-3	TRBD2	TRBJ2-1	-	TGCGCCAGCAGCCAAGATTGGACTAGCGGGGGGCTTGAGCAGTTCTTC	CASSQDWTSGGLEQFF
TRBV19	TRBD2	TRBJ2-2	-	TGTGCCAGTAGTTCCCTATCCGGACTAGTCGATACGTTCGCGAACACCGGGGAGCTGTTTTTT	CASSSLSGLVDTFANTGELFF
TRBV18	TRBD1	TRBJ1-6	-	TGTGCCAGCTCTCGGGGGACAGGGGTGGATTCACCCCTCCACTTT	CASSRGTGVDSPLHF
TRBV7-2	-	TRBJ2-1	-	TGTGCCAGCAGCACTAGGACTGGCTCGAACAATGAGCAGTTCTTC	CASSTRTGSNNEQFF
TRBV2	TRBD1	TRBJ1-2	-	TGTGCCAGCAGTGCAACAGGGGAGACTAACTATGGCTACACCTTC	CASSATGETNYGYTF
TRBV7-9	-	TRBJ1-1	-	TGTGCCAGCAGCTTTCAGGGGTCCCGGACTTTCTTT	CASSFQGSRTFF
TRBV11-2	-	TRBJ1-1	-	TGTGCCAGCAACACGAATAGACAGACTGAAGCTTTCTTT	CASNTNRQTEAFF
TRBV9	-	TRBJ1-1	-	TGTGCCAGCAGCGCGCGCTTGAACACTGAAGCTTTCTTT	CASSARLNTEAFF
TRBV6-1	TRBD2	TRBJ2-1	few	TGTGCCAGCAGTGAGGTAGCGGGCAGTCACAATGAGCAGTTCTTC	CASSEVAGSHNEQFF
TRBV27	TRBD1	TRBJ2-2	-	TGTGCCAGCAGTTTGCTTCGACAGGGGGCGGGCGGGGAGCTGTTTTTT	CASSLLRQGAGGELFF
TRBV28	-	TRBJ1-4	-	TGTGCCAGCAGCCGAGTCCCGGCTAATGAAAAACTGTTTTTT	CASSRVPANEKLFF
TRBV30	TRBD1	TRBJ1-1	-	TGTGCCTGGATACGCCGGGACAGGGGGCTCCGGACTGAAGCTTTCTTT	CAWIRRDRGLRTEAFF
TRBV7-2	TRBD1	TRBJ2-5	-	TGTGCCAGCAGCCTCGCACGGGACAGGGGAGAGACCCAGTACTTC	CASSLARDRGETQYF
TRBV2	-	TRBJ2-2	-	TGTGCCAGCAGAACAGGGTCATCGAACACCGGGGAGCTGTTTTTT	CASRTGSSNTGELFF
TRBV10-3	TRBD1	TRBJ1-6	-	TGTGCCATCTCCCGCGGACAGGGTAATTCACCCCTCCACTTT	CAISRGQGNSPLHF
TRBV11-3	TRBD1	TRBJ2-1	once	TGTGCCAGCAGCTTATACCCGGGACAGGGATACAATGAGCAGTTCTTC	CASSLYPGQGYNEQFF
TRBV7-2	TRBD2	TRBJ2-1	once	TGTGCCAGCAGCTTAGTCTGGGGGGGAGAGGTGGGCAATGAGCAGTTCTTC	CASSLVWGGEVGNEQFF
TRBV12-5	-	TRBJ2-7	-	TGTGCTAGTGGTCCGCCCGGGTTAGAGCAGTACTTC	CASGPPGLEQYF
TRBV23-1	TRBD1	TRBJ1-4	-	TGCGCCAGCAGAGGACAGGGTACAACTAATGAAAAACTGTTTTTT	CASRGQGTTNEKLFF
TRBV29-1	TRBD2	TRBJ2-5	-	TGCAGCGTTGATAGCGACGGGGGGGAGACCCAGTACTTC	CSVDSDGGETQYF
TRBV21-1	-	TRBJ2-7	-	TGTGCCAGCAGCCCCCGGGACAGGTGCTCCTACGAGCAGTACTTC	CASSPRDRCSYEQYF
TRBV5-1	-	TRBJ2-7	-	TGCGCCAGCAGCTTGATTGCAGGGGATAGGTCAGGCGAGCAGTACTTC	CASSLIAGDRSGEQYF
TRBV7-2	TRBD1	TRBJ2-5	-	TGTGCCAGCAGCCCCCGGACAGGTCCGCAAGAGACCCAGTACTTC	CASSPRTGPQETQYF
TRBV4-1	-	TRBJ2-7	-	TGCGCCAGCACCCTTGGACAGAGCTCCTACGAGCAGTACTTC	CASTLGQSSYEQYF
TRBV6-5	-	TRBJ2-7	-	TGTGCCAGCAGCGACTTCAACTACGAGCAGTACTTC	CASSDFNYEQYF
TRBV7-8	-	TRBJ1-5	once	TGTGCCAGCAGCTGGGAGGGATTTTACAATCAGCCCCAGCATTTT	CASSWEGFYNQPQHF